The source of this T cell receptor (beta chain) is a study of T cell repertoires in ileal Crohn's disease. As for the study in general: Every patient was operated on for stricturing (about 60%) or penetrating (about 39%) complications. About half received postoperative treatment, roughly ten with thiopurines and about 20 anti-TNF.

CDR3 length: 14 residues. Germline CDR1 SGHTA, CDR2 FQGTGA. V gave up 5 bases and J gave up 1 base, with 10 bases separating them. Study-level results: Compared with non-smokers, active smokers at surgery showed more clonal expansions. All patients with clonality above 26.8% had endoscopic recurrence.

Method: immunoSEQ multiplex PCR; TCRdb's copy keeps in-frame clones and lacks some. The table has 25,000 to 30,000 clones, roughly 75% seen once. Comment on this clone: The antigen is undetermined.

The chain has TRBV7-3 and TRBJ2-3, with TRBD1 as a possible D gene (6 bases). The sequencing input was ileal tissue. This receptor was identified in an adult with Crohn's disease. The CDR3: CASSPDRGTDTQYF. The CDR3 nucleotides read TGTGCCAGCAGCCCGGACAGAGGCACAGATACGCAGTATTTT.